The 28 T cell receptor beta chains reported below all come from one sample, sequenced in a study of blood T cell repertoires in COVID-19. The protocol was immunoSEQ multiplex PCR, while the TCRdb copy is restricted to in-frame clones and leaves out a portion. Seen here are about 81,000 clones, around 88% observed once, and the top ten hold around 5%. The sequencing sample was made of peripheral blood. All receptors come from a woman of 80 years or more with acute or convalescent COVID-19.

This chain joins TRBV21-1 and TRBJ2-4; the table's D call, TRBD1, was not checked against the DNA. TRBV21-1 is deemed a pseudogene. CDR3 length equals 14 residues. The DNA of the CDR3 is TGTGCCAGCAGCAAGTTGGCCCGCAAAAACATTCAGTACTTC. As protein: CASSKLARKNIQYF.

The V call is TRBV10-3, the J call TRBJ1-3; TRBD1 aligns across 12 bases. Germline-derived CDR1 and CDR2 are ENHRY and SYGVKD. J was trimmed by 0 bases and V by 6 bases; bases with no gene match: 6. This CDR3 contains 17 residues. The CDR3 coding sequence is TGTGCCATCAGATCTGGGGACAGGGGGCCCTCTGGAAACACCATATATTTT. This translates into CAIRSGDRGPSGNTIYF.

The V and J genes are TRBV7-2 and TRBJ1-2; TRBD1 matches at 9 bases. The CDR3 totals 14 residues. Germline CDR1 reads SGHTA; CDR2 reads FQGNSA. The V and J ends lost 5 bases and 5 bases, in that order; junction bases with no gene match: 6. Here the CDR3 reads CASSRAGTGYGYTF. The CDR3 nucleotides are TGTGCCAGCAGCCGGGCGGGGACAGGGTATGGCTACACCTTC.

V and J are TRBV4-3 and TRBJ2-2, with a tentative D call TRBD1 (5 bases). V was clipped by 2 bases and J by 6 bases, with 19 bases between them. The CDR3 contains 17 residues. CDR1 is LGHNA and CDR2 is YSLEER in the germline V gene. The CDR3 DNA sequence: TGCGCCAGCAGCCAAAAGACCGGTCGACAGTCCCCCGGGGAGCTGTTTTTT. It specifies CASSQKTGRQSPGELFF.

This chain uses TRBV2 with TRBJ2-1; D may be TRBD2 (6 bases). Looked up from germline, CDR1 is SNHLY and CDR2 is FYNNEI. Trimming removed 4 bases at V and 8 bases at J, with 21 bases between. The CDR3 is 16 residues long. The DNA of the CDR3 is TGTGCCAGCAGTGGTCGGGGAGGCTATAGGATCGATGAGCAGTTCTTC. Its translation is CASSGRGGYRIDEQFF.

V is TRBV5-1 and J is TRBJ1-1; no firm D call. Germline V gene lookup returns CDR1 SGHRS and CDR2 YFSETQ. There are 15 residues in the CDR3. Trimming cost V 0 bases and J 8 bases, with 17 bases left between them. CDR3: CASSLGGIPGSEAFF. CDR3 sequence (DNA): TGCGCCAGCAGCTTGGGTGGAATCCCGGGAAGCGAAGCTTTCTTT.

The CDR3 here is CASSHLSTDEQYF. The CDR3 DNA sequence: TGTGCCAGCAGCCATTTATCGACAGACGAGCAGTACTTC. The chain links TRBV14 to TRBJ2-7; TRBD1 is a possible D gene (5 bases). Germline values: CDR1 SGHDN, CDR2 FVKESK. V lost 3 bases, J lost 5 bases, and 11 bases lay in between. The CDR3 spans 13 residues.

The chain is built from TRBV30 and TRBJ2-1; 8 bases are a match to TRBD2. CDR1 is GTSNPN and CDR2 is SVGIG in the germline V gene (reference sequence). The CDR3 is 15 residues long. J gave up 7 bases and V 2 bases, and 10 bases lay outside the gene matches. The CDR3 DNA follows: TGTGCCTGGAGTCTTCTAGCGGGTTCGGCGAATGAGCAGTTCTTC. Translating gives CAWSLLAGSANEQFF.

The J gene is TRBJ1-5, the V gene TRBV30, with D unresolved. CDR1 is GTSNPN and CDR2 is SVGIG in the germline V gene (reference sequence). Trimming stripped 4 bases from V and 5 bases from J, with 15 bases between. The CDR3 is made up of 14 amino acids. CDR3 in DNA: TGTGCCTGGATCAGGTGGGTTACCGATCAGCCCCAGCATTTT. Protein product: CAWIRWVTDQPQHF.

This chain uses TRBV5-1 with TRBJ1-5, with D unclear. CDR1 and CDR2 from the germline V gene are SGHRS and YFSETQ. The CDR3 contains 13 residues. Trimming shortened V by 0 bases and J by 3 bases, and 4 bases separated the two germline ends. The CDR3 sequence is CASSLDNNQPQHF. The CDR3 DNA reads as TGCGCCAGCAGCTTGGACAACAATCAGCCCCAGCATTTT.

This clone has a single count. V gene TRBV19 combines with J gene TRBJ2-7, with 9 bases identical to TRBD1. The J segment lost 7 bases and the V segment lost 7 bases, leaving 11 bases of the junction unmatched. This CDR3 comprises 14 residues. CDR1 and CDR2 from the germline V gene are LNHDA and SQIVND (reference sequence). The DNA of the CDR3 is TGTGCCAGTACCCCGGGACAGGGAATAAGGGAGCAGTACTTC. This translates into CASTPGQGIREQYF.

The rearrangement uses TRBV6-1 and TRBJ2-3; no reliable D call. This CDR3 is 16 amino acids long. Trimming took 1 base from V and 1 from J, leaving 12 bases between them. Germline V CDR1 and CDR2: MNHNS, SASEGT. The chain's CDR3 is CASSEESLPGTDTQYF. The DNA of the CDR3 is TGTGCCAGCAGTGAAGAGTCATTACCGGGCACAGATACGCAGTATTTT.

This chain uses TRBV19 with TRBJ2-7; 9 nucleotides agree with TRBD2. The J segment lost 3 bases and the V segment lost 4 bases, leaving 1 base of the junction unmatched. Germline-derived CDR1 and CDR2 are LNHDA and SQIVND (reference sequence). CDR3 length: 13 amino acids. CDR3 sequence reads: CASSTSGDYEQYF. CDR3 nucleotide sequence: TGTGCCAGTAGTACTAGCGGGGACTACGAGCAGTACTTC.

The V gene is TRBV6-5, the J gene TRBJ1-3; D call uncertain. CDR3 length equals 14 residues. Germline V lookup: CDR1 MNHEY, CDR2 SVGAGI. Trimming took 7 bases from V and 2 from J, leaving 12 bases between them. The CDR3 is CASTISLAGNTIYF. As DNA, the CDR3 is TGTGCCAGCACCATATCTTTAGCTGGAAACACCATATATTTT.

The J gene is TRBJ2-3, the V gene TRBV6-5, with 7 bases fitting TRBD2. The germline V gene has CDR1 MNHEY and CDR2 SVGAGI. This CDR3 has 15 residues. V shed 8 bases and J 4 bases; nucleotides not matched to a gene: 12. CDR3 residues: CASGGGLEPSDTQYF. In nucleotides, the CDR3 is TGTGCCAGCGGGGGGGGACTCGAGCCTTCAGATACGCAGTATTTT.

The J gene is TRBJ1-3, the V gene TRBV20-1; the D gene is possibly TRBD1 (5 bases). Germline V CDR1 and CDR2: DFQATT, SNEGSKA (reference sequence). This CDR3 is 15 amino acids long. With 3 bases removed from V and 11 bases from J, the gap between germline ends came to 23 bases. The CDR3: CSASRAGQGGGAIYF. DNA of the CDR3: TGCAGTGCTAGTCGCGCGGGCCAGGGTGGAGGGGCCATATATTTT.

The chain is built from TRBV5-6 and TRBJ2-7; TRBD1 aligns across 10 bases. CDR1 and CDR2 from the germline V gene are SGHDT and YYEEEE. The CDR3 is 16 amino acids. V shed 0 bases, J shed 3 bases, and the junction held 6 bases outside the gene matches. The CDR3: CASSLARGTGVYEQYF. The CDR3, as DNA: TGTGCCAGCAGCTTGGCACGCGGGACAGGGGTCTACGAGCAGTACTTC.

This chain joins TRBV5-1 and TRBJ2-7; 9 nucleotides align to TRBD2. Germline CDR1 reads SGHRS; CDR2 reads YFSETQ. The V segment lost 0 bases and the J segment 5 bases; nucleotides outside the gene matches: 3. The CDR3 is made up of 14 amino acids. The DNA of the CDR3 is TGCGCCAGCAGCTTGGGACTAGCGGCCAACGAGCAGTACTTC. The encoded protein is CASSLGLAANEQYF.

The chain combines TRBV3-1 (or the pseudogene TRBV3-2) with TRBJ2-6, with 8 bases that match TRBD1. Germline-derived CDR1 and CDR2 are LGHDT and YNNKEL (reference sequence). V gave up 4 bases and J gave up 0 bases; unmatched junction bases: 8. This CDR3 region has 18 residues. The CDR3 DNA reads as TGTGCCAGCAGCCGTCGGACAGGGTTTAACTCTGGGGCCAACGTCCTGACTTTC. This translates into CASSRRTGFNSGANVLTF.

This clone was observed a few times. V usage is TRBV2 and J usage is TRBJ1-2; TRBD1 matches 7 bases. With V trimmed by 8 bases and J by 4 bases, 4 bases remained unmatched. The CDR3 spans 12 residues. Germline V gene data show CDR1 as SNHLY and CDR2 as FYNNEI. The CDR3 bases are TGTGCCAGCGGAAGGGACAGCTATGGCTACACCTTC. This sequence encodes CASGRDSYGYTF. Full variable domain (outside the CDR3, taken from reference TRBV2 and TRBJ1-2): EPEVTQTPSHQVTQMGQEVILRCVPISNHLYFYWYRQILGQKVEFLVSFYNNEISEKSEIFDDQFSVERPDGSNFTLKIRSTKLEDSAMYFCASGRDSYGYTFGSGTRLTVV.

This rearrangement joins TRBV9 to TRBJ1-6; TRBD1 matches at 9 bases. V trimming: 5 bases; J trimming: 5 bases; junction bases outside the gene matches: 5. Germline CDR1 and CDR2: SGDLS and YYNGEE. This CDR3 is 15 amino acids long. CDR3 protein: CASSRQGGDNSPLHF. CDR3 bases: TGTGCCAGCAGTCGACAGGGGGGTGATAATTCACCCCTCCACTTT.

The sample holds one count of this clone. The rearrangement joins TRBV19 to TRBJ2-7; 7 bases align to TRBD2. This CDR3 contains 14 residues. The germline V gene has CDR1 LNHDA and CDR2 SQIVND (reference sequence). V was pared by 6 bases and J by 0 bases, with 5 bases of the junction left unmatched. The CDR3 is CASRTQRGSYEQYF. The CDR3 DNA follows: TGTGCCAGTAGAACCCAGCGGGGCTCCTACGAGCAGTACTTC.

The chain joins TRBV19 to TRBJ1-1; 10 nucleotides match TRBD1. This CDR3 contains 17 residues. The V segment lost 4 bases and the J segment 5 bases; nucleotides outside the gene matches: 13. Germline loops: CDR1 LNHDA, CDR2 SQIVND (reference sequence). The CDR3: CASSKRPGTGAVTEAFF. CDR3 in DNA: TGTGCCAGTAGTAAACGACCGGGGACAGGGGCAGTTACTGAAGCTTTCTTT.

This chain connects TRBV5-6 to TRBJ2-7, with D perhaps matching TRBD2 (7 bases). The CDR3 is 14 amino acids. In germline, CDR1 is SGHDT, CDR2 YYEEEE. V was cut by 3 bases and J by 0 bases, with 10 bases left in between. The CDR3 sequence is CASSWEGGSYEQYF. CDR3 nucleotide sequence: TGTGCCAGCAGCTGGGAGGGGGGCTCCTACGAGCAGTACTTC.

The chain employs TRBV18 and TRBJ2-2, with 7 bases matching TRBD2. The CDR3 runs to 17 residues. Losses at the gene ends were 4 bases for V and 3 bases for J; bases not matched to a gene: 11. Germline loops: CDR1 KGHSH, CDR2 LQKENI. CDR3 in amino acids: CASSRTAGETYTGELFF. The DNA for the CDR3 is TGTGCCAGCTCACGCACGGCGGGGGAGACTTACACCGGGGAGCTGTTTTTT.

The chain employs TRBV4-2 and TRBJ2-7; 8 nucleotides align to TRBD2. Germline V CDR1 and CDR2: LGHNA, YNFKEQ. V lost 4 bases and J lost 3; bases outside the gene matches: 8. This CDR3 spans 15 amino acids. The CDR3 region is CASSRPGGLVYEQYF. The CDR3 DNA reads as TGTGCCAGCAGCCGACCGGGGGGGCTAGTCTACGAGCAGTACTTC.

This clone was observed once. This chain connects TRBV5-1 to TRBJ2-1, with 11 positions matching TRBD1. Germline loops: CDR1 SGHRS, CDR2 YFSETQ. This CDR3 is 15 amino acids long. Trimming took 3 bases from V and 6 from J; bases not matched to a gene: 5. CDR3 sequence: CASSSPDRGLNEQFF. The CDR3 DNA sequence: TGCGCCAGCAGCTCCCCGGACAGGGGGCTCAATGAGCAGTTCTTC.

This clone showed up just once. The chain couples TRBV7-3 to TRBJ2-1; TRBD2 aligns across 8 bases. Germline V gives CDR1 SGHTA, CDR2 FQGTGA. Trimming at V came to 5 bases and at J to 5 bases, leaving 5 bases not matched to a gene. This CDR3 contains 14 residues. In DNA form, the CDR3 reads TGTGCCAGCAGCCGGACTAGCAGTCACAATGAGCAGTTCTTC. As protein: CASSRTSSHNEQFF.